This T cell receptor (beta chain) originates from a study of CD8+ T cells in alopecia areata. The wider study: Treatment of the treated patients consisted of oral tofacitinib, 5 to 10 mg twice daily.

Extraction and reverse transcription of RNA yielded cDNA as the sequencing template. TCRdb's table, derived via immunoSEQ multiplex PCR, lists solely in-frame clones and lacks some. The repertoire holds under 20,000 clones, with around 62% as singletons. Specimens obtained from alopecia areata patients comprised lesional scalp punch biopsies and peripheral blood. Findings and limits, study-wide: Shared TCR sequences were less clear between patients than in mice, possibly partly from HLA diversity.

As concerns this clone: Its antigen is unidentified.

Trimming removed 2 bases from V and 3 bases from J, with 17 bases in between. This CDR3 has 17 amino acids. The germline gives CDR1 SGHTA, CDR2 FQGNSA. The sample here was skin, taken at week 0. This TCR derives from a human donor with alopecia areata. V is TRBV7-2 and J is TRBJ2-1; unclear D gene. The CDR3 reads CASSLSSPLLFYNEQFF. CDR3 in DNA: TGTGCCAGCAGCTTATCCTCACCCCTACTCTTCTACAATGAGCAGTTCTTC.